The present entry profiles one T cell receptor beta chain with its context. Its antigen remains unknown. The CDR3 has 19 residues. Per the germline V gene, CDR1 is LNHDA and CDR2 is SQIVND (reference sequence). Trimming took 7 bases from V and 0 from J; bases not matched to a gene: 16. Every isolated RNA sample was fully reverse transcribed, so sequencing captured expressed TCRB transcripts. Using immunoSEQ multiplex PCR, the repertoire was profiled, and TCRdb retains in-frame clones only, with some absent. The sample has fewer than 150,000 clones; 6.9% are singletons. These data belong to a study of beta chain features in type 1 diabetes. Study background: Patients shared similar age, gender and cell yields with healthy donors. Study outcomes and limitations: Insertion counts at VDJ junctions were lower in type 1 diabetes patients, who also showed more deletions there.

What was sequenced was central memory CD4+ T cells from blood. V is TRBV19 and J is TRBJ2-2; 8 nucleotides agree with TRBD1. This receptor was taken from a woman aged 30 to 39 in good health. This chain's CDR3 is CASTDWGTGFSTNTGELFF. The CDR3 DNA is TGTGCCAGTACGGATTGGGGGACAGGATTCTCTACGAACACCGGGGAGCTGTTTTTT.